The 26 T cell receptor beta chains reported below all come from one sample, sequenced in a study of cytomegalovirus exposure and HLA in healthy donors. The repertoire was sequenced with immunoSEQ multiplex PCR; TCRdb's copy has only in-frame clones and lacks some. The repertoire includes over 110,000 clones, roughly four fifths of them detected once, and approximately 1.5% sits in the top ten. Sequenced input: PBMCs. The source of these receptors is a woman aged 25-40 years in good health and CMV-seronegative.

In DNA, the CDR3 is TGCAGCGTTGAACTCAGATACGAGCAGTACTTC. This sequence encodes CSVELRYEQYF. V and J are TRBV29-1 and TRBJ2-7; D gene uncertain. CDR1 and CDR2 (germline): SQVTM, ANQGSEA. The V end was cut by 2 bases, the J end by 4 bases, with 6 bases between. CDR3 size: 11 residues.

The V call is TRBV9, the J call TRBJ2-3, with D maybe TRBD1 (6 bases). Per germline, CDR1 SGDLS and CDR2 YYNGEE. Trimming stripped 0 bases from V and 3 bases from J, with 11 bases between. The CDR3 contains 15 residues. The CDR3 DNA reads as TGTGCCAGCAGCGTAGGACAGGCCCTGACAGATACGCAGTATTTT. This codes for CASSVGQALTDTQYF. Supplemented by reference TRBV9 and TRBJ2-3, the full variable domain reads DSGVTQTPKHLITATGQRVTLRCSPRSGDLSVYWYQQSLDQGLQFLIQYYNGEERAKGNILERFSAQQFPDLHSELNLSSLELGDSALYFCASSVGQALTDTQYFGPGTRLTVL.

This clone was counted a single time. This sequence joins TRBV6-5 and TRBJ1-1, with D perhaps TRBD1 (5 bases). The CDR3 runs to 16 residues. Germline V gene data show CDR1 as MNHEY and CDR2 as SVGAGI. Deletions cut 2 bases from V and 1 base from J, with 14 bases between. In nucleotides, the CDR3 is TGTGCCAGCAGTTACGGGTGGGGAAGGGGGAACACTGAAGCTTTCTTT. Its protein product is CASSYGWGRGNTEAFF.

V gene TRBV27 combines with J gene TRBJ2-7; 11 positions agree with TRBD1. Losses at the gene ends were 10 bases for V and 4 bases for J; bases not matched to a gene: 9. The germline gives CDR1 MNHEY, CDR2 SMNVEV (reference sequence). The CDR3 is made up of 14 amino acids. The CDR3 coding sequence is TGTGCCACCAAGCCCGGGACAGGGGGTTACGAGCAGTACTTC. As protein: CATKPGTGGYEQYF.

This sequence joins TRBV6-1 and TRBJ2-5, with a possible D match to TRBD2 (5 bases). The ends were cut back, 6 bases at V and 1 base at J, with 9 bases in the middle. CDR1 and CDR2 from the germline V gene are MNHNS and SASEGT. The CDR3 consists of 13 residues. This CDR3 is CASSIAFQETQYF. The CDR3 DNA reads TGTGCCAGCAGCATAGCGTTCCAAGAGACCCAGTACTTC.

The chain links TRBV9 to TRBJ1-4; TRBD1 is a possible D gene (6 bases). From germline, CDR1 is SGDLS and CDR2 YYNGEE. CDR3 length: 16 amino acids. Trimming pared 3 bases from V and 5 bases from J, leaving 17 bases between. The CDR3 sequence: CASSGGERQGNEKLFF. In DNA, the CDR3 is TGTGCCAGCAGCGGAGGGGAGCGGCAGGGGAATGAAAAACTGTTTTTT.

The rearrangement joins TRBV15 to TRBJ2-7; tentatively, D is TRBD2 (6 bases). CDR1 is LNHNV and CDR2 is YYDKDF in the germline V gene (reference sequence). The CDR3 spans 14 residues. Trimming left V 2 bases short and J 6 bases short, with 14 bases between. The CDR3 DNA follows: TGTGCCACCAGCAGATCCACGGACGGGGGCGAGCAGTACTTC. Translated: CATSRSTDGGEQYF.

The chain couples TRBV5-1 to TRBJ1-6; possible D gene TRBD1, 5 bases. The germline gives CDR1 SGHRS, CDR2 YFSETQ. The CDR3 runs 15 residues. V lost 0 bases and J lost 6, with 10 bases in between. The CDR3 bases are TGCGCCAGCAGCTTGGACCAGGGTGGTAATTCACCCCTCCACTTT. Translated, it gives CASSLDQGGNSPLHF.

This chain joins TRBV5-4 and TRBJ1-2; 10 bases align to TRBD1. This CDR3 is built from 14 residues. The trim removed 4 bases at V and 7 bases at J, leaving 7 bases unmatched. Germline V gene lookup returns CDR1 SGHNT and CDR2 YYREEE (reference sequence). The CDR3 sequence: CASSPGQGMGGYTF. In DNA form, the CDR3 reads TGTGCCAGCAGCCCGGGACAGGGGATGGGTGGCTACACCTTC.

The rearrangement uses TRBV10-3 and TRBJ1-5, with 8 bases aligning to TRBD1. Trimming took 6 bases from V and 1 from J; bases not matched to a gene: 2. CDR1 is ENHRY, CDR2 SYGVKD, per germline. CDR3 length: 14 residues. CDR3 nucleotides: TGTGCCATCAGAGGACAGGGCAGCAATCAGCCCCAGCATTTT. Its protein product is CAIRGQGSNQPQHF.

The chain employs TRBV5-8 and TRBJ1-1, with 7 bases lining up with TRBD1. The CDR3 runs to 17 residues. V gave up 1 base and J gave up 0 bases; unmatched junction bases: 9. From germline, CDR1 is SGHTS and CDR2 YDEGEE. The CDR3 sequence: CASSLRQGRIMNTEAFF. Here the CDR3 DNA reads TGTGCCAGCAGCTTGCGACAGGGCCGCATTATGAACACTGAAGCTTTCTTT.

Concerning this clone: Compared with germline, one end of the junction differs, possibly owing to a read error. The chain carries TRBV6-6 and TRBJ1-2; 7 nucleotides agree with TRBD1. There are 15 residues in the CDR3. The germline gives CDR1 MNHNY, CDR2 SVGAGI (reference sequence). The DNA of the CDR3 is TGCGCTATACAAATAGGGACAGAAAGGAACTATGGCTACACCTTC. Amino acid sequence: CAIQIGTERNYGYTF.

CDR3 loop: CASNQGFGEQFF. DNA of the CDR3: TGTGCCAGCAACCAGGGGTTCGGTGAGCAGTTCTTC. The chain is built from TRBV2 and TRBJ2-1; D possibly corresponds to TRBD1 (6 bases). Looked up from germline, CDR1 is SNHLY and CDR2 is FYNNEI. This CDR3 comprises 12 residues. V was trimmed by 7 bases and J by 9 bases, leaving 13 bases between them. Full variable domain (remainder filled in from reference TRBV2 and TRBJ2-1): EPEVTQTPSHQVTQMGQEVILRCVPISNHLYFYWYRQILGQKVEFLVSFYNNEISEKSEIFDDQFSVERPDGSNFTLKIRSTKLEDSAMYFCASNQGFGEQFFGPGTRLTVL.

J is TRBJ2-3 and V is TRBV4-1; TRBD2 might be the D (6 bases). This CDR3 has 15 amino acids. Germline V lookup: CDR1 MGHRA, CDR2 YSYEKL. The germline V and J ends were trimmed by 3 bases and 2 bases, with 12 bases remaining between them. The CDR3 here is CASSQRDSNTDTQYF. The CDR3 nucleotides read TGCGCCAGCAGCCAGAGGGACTCAAACACAGATACGCAGTATTTT.

J is TRBJ2-4 and V is TRBV9; 7 nucleotides match TRBD2. The CDR3 spans 16 residues. CDR1 SGDLS and CDR2 YYNGEE come from the germline V gene. J lost 6 bases, V lost 3 bases, and 12 bases had no gene match. CDR3 protein: CASSASGRGGVNIQYF. CDR3 in DNA: TGTGCCAGCAGCGCCTCGGGGAGGGGCGGGGTAAACATTCAGTACTTC. Full variable domain (outside the CDR3, taken from reference TRBV9 and TRBJ2-4): DSGVTQTPKHLITATGQRVTLRCSPRSGDLSVYWYQQSLDQGLQFLIQYYNGEERAKGNILERFSAQQFPDLHSELNLSSLELGDSALYFCASSASGRGGVNIQYFGAGTRLSVL.

As DNA, the CDR3 is TGTGCCAGCAGCTCATCCCCGACTCACACAGATACGCAGTATTTT. It encodes CASSSSPTHTDTQYF. The chain combines TRBV7-6 with TRBJ2-3; D not certain. The CDR3 has 15 amino acids. The V end lost 4 bases, the J end lost 2 bases, and 13 bases lay between the germline ends. CDR1 and CDR2 (germline): SGHVS, FNYEAQ.

The chain joins TRBV5-6 to TRBJ2-5; the match to TRBD2 covers 8 bases. CDR1 and CDR2 from the germline V gene are SGHDT and YYEEEE. The CDR3 extends over 15 amino acids. The trim removed 2 bases at V and 2 bases at J, leaving 5 bases unmatched. The CDR3 sequence: CASSFRTGGQETQYF. CDR3 coding DNA: TGTGCCAGCAGCTTTAGGACGGGGGGGCAAGAGACCCAGTACTTC.

This chain connects TRBV28 to TRBJ2-3, with 9 bases matching TRBD1. Germline loops: CDR1 MDHEN, CDR2 SYDVKM. The CDR3 totals 14 residues. V was pared by 6 bases and J by 3 bases, with 4 bases of the junction left unmatched. The CDR3 sequence: CASSRQGGTDTQYF. The CDR3 nucleotides are TGTGCCAGCAGCAGACAGGGGGGAACAGATACGCAGTATTTT.

The chain recombines TRBV27 with TRBJ2-5; 10 bases agree with TRBD2. From germline, CDR1 is MNHEY and CDR2 SMNVEV (reference sequence). V lost 5 bases to trimming and J lost 4 bases; unmatched junction nucleotides: 10. The CDR3 runs 16 residues. The CDR3 spells CASSMASGGTAETQYF. CDR3 DNA sequence: TGTGCCAGCAGTATGGCTAGCGGGGGTACCGCAGAGACCCAGTACTTC.

This chain connects TRBV2 to TRBJ1-4; D remains unclear. Germline values: CDR1 SNHLY, CDR2 FYNNEI. There are 16 residues in the CDR3. The V gene lost 3 bases and the J gene lost 7 bases, with 18 bases spanning the gap. The CDR3 DNA is TGTGCCAGCAGTGACCGGGGTCGGGAAGTCAGTGAAAAACTGTTTTTT. It specifies CASSDRGREVSEKLFF.

Here the CDR3 reads CAWSSSYEQYF. The CDR3 region has the DNA TGTGCCTGGAGTTCTTCCTACGAGCAGTACTTC. The chain recombines TRBV30 with TRBJ2-7; D unresolved. The CDR3 contains 11 residues. Trimming stripped 2 bases from V and 1 base from J, with 3 bases between. Germline loops: CDR1 GTSNPN, CDR2 SVGIG (reference sequence).

The chain is built from TRBV2 and TRBJ1-1; D is unresolved. The CDR3 loop spans 15 amino acids. Germline CDR1 is SNHLY and CDR2 is FYNNEI. With 6 bases removed from V and 0 bases from J, the gap between germline ends came to 14 bases. The CDR3 DNA follows: TGTGCCAGCAGCGACGACACAGATGTGAACACTGAAGCTTTCTTT. Translation: CASSDDTDVNTEAFF.

The chain is built from TRBV9 and TRBJ1-2; D gene unclear. Germline V gives CDR1 SGDLS, CDR2 YYNGEE. The CDR3 runs to 10 residues. V lost 3 bases and J 6 bases, leaving 3 bases between the germline ends. The CDR3 DNA reads as TGTGCCAGCAGCGGTAATGGCTACACCTTC. Its translation: CASSGNGYTF.

The rearrangement joins TRBV13 to TRBJ1-6; D unclear. There are 15 residues in the CDR3. The germline V and J ends were trimmed by 5 bases and 3 bases, with 11 bases remaining between them. Germline values: CDR1 PRHDT, CDR2 FYEKMQ (reference sequence). The CDR3 here is CASSGKTSYNSPLHF. The CDR3, as DNA: TGTGCCAGCAGCGGCAAGACAAGCTATAATTCACCCCTCCACTTT.

The V call is TRBV30, the J call TRBJ1-2, with no clear D. V lost 2 bases, J lost 4 bases, and 8 bases lay in between. CDR1 and CDR2 from the germline V gene are GTSNPN and SVGIG (reference sequence). This CDR3 is built from 12 residues. The CDR3 loop is CAWSFRLYGYTF. In DNA, the CDR3 is TGTGCCTGGAGTTTCAGGCTCTATGGCTACACCTTC.

This clone has at least ten counts. V gene TRBV7-9 combines with J gene TRBJ2-5; 10 bases are a match to TRBD1. This CDR3 spans 15 amino acids. With 3 bases clipped from V and 5 bases from J, the junction kept 6 bases outside the gene matches. CDR1 is SEHNR, CDR2 FQNEAQ, per germline (reference sequence). The CDR3 DNA reads as TGTGCCAGCAGCTTTTGGGACAGGGGCTATGAGACCCAGTACTTC. It specifies CASSFWDRGYETQYF.